A selection of T cell receptor beta chains follows, all from one sample in a study of siplizumab effects on memory and regulatory T cells. Generated by immunoSEQ multiplex PCR, the TCRdb table keeps only in-frame clones and is missing some. The table records about 100,000 clones, about 94% of them present only once. The material sequenced was non-Treg CD4+ T cells sorted from blood. All receptors derive from a human donor in good health. CDR3s include the opening cysteine and the closing phenylalanine or tryptophan. Fields, in order: J gene, clone size, D gene, V gene, CDR3 protein, CDR3 DNA. The D gene is left open where the match is weak. A clone size is listed for some rows: how often the clone was seen (once, few, many), or a class if it is expanded.

TRBJ2-1	-	TRBD2	TRBV4-2	CASSQVLAGRNEQFF	TGTGCCAGCAGCCAAGTTCTAGCGGGGCGCAATGAGCAGTTCTTC
TRBJ2-2	-	-	TRBV6-1	CASSDGGWAGELFF	TGTGCCAGCAGTGATGGTGGGTGGGCCGGGGAGCTGTTTTTT
TRBJ2-1	-	-	TRBV5-6	CASSYLSGSYNEQFF	TGTGCCAGCAGCTACCTTAGTGGGTCGTACAATGAGCAGTTCTTC
TRBJ2-7	-	-	TRBV10-2	CASRDGRWRSGTKSGSYEQYF	TGCGCCAGCAGGGATGGAAGGTGGCGGTCGGGAACCAAATCCGGGTCCTACGAGCAGTACTTC
TRBJ1-5	-	-	TRBV27	CASRAAPSNQPQHF	TGTGCCAGCAGGGCAGCCCCTAGCAATCAGCCCCAGCATTTT
TRBJ2-1	-	TRBD2	TRBV28	CASSLAGDSYNEQFF	TGTGCCAGCAGTTTGGCGGGGGACTCCTACAATGAGCAGTTCTTC
TRBJ1-5	-	-	TRBV5-1	CASSLEGGTGQPQHF	TGCGCCAGCAGCTTAGAGGGGGGGACTGGTCAGCCCCAGCATTTT
TRBJ1-2	-	TRBD1	TRBV29-1	CSVNLYTTGKGYGYTF	TGCAGCGTTAACCTATATACGACAGGGAAAGGCTATGGCTACACCTTC
TRBJ1-1	-	-	TRBV4-1	CASSQSTYSTNTEAFF	TGCGCCAGCAGCCAATCAACTTATAGTACGAACACTGAAGCTTTCTTT
TRBJ1-5	-	-	TRBV11-2	CASSFERKQPQHF	TGTGCCAGCAGCTTCGAGAGGAAACAGCCCCAGCATTTT
TRBJ1-5	-	-	TRBV27	CASSLSSRRGQPQHF	TGTGCCAGCAGTCTATCCTCCCGGAGGGGTCAGCCCCAGCATTTT
TRBJ2-1	-	TRBD2	TRBV7-3	CASSYRASGSWNEQFF	TGTGCCAGCAGCTACAGGGCTAGCGGGAGTTGGAATGAGCAGTTCTTC
TRBJ2-1	-	-	TRBV27	CASSFLAAEYNEQFF	TGTGCCAGCAGTTTTCTGGCGGCAGAGTACAATGAGCAGTTCTTC
TRBJ2-7	-	-	TRBV15	CATSRDPGARYEQYF	TGTGCCACCAGCAGAGATCCGGGGGCGCGTTACGAGCAGTACTTC
TRBJ2-2	-	-	TRBV27	CASSLVFVANTGELFF	TGTGCCAGCAGTTTAGTTTTTGTCGCGAACACCGGGGAGCTGTTTTTT
TRBJ2-1	-	-	TRBV19	CASSTAQATYNEQFF	TGTGCCAGTAGTACCGCACAGGCGACCTACAATGAGCAGTTCTTC
TRBJ1-2	-	-	TRBV6-1	CASSEFGGLGYGYTF	TGTGCCAGCAGTGAATTCGGGGGGCTAGGCTATGGCTACACCTTC
TRBJ1-2	-	TRBD1	TRBV6-6	CASNFGQGGNYGYTF	TGTGCCAGCAACTTTGGACAGGGGGGGAACTATGGCTACACCTTC
TRBJ2-5	-	TRBD1	TRBV30	CAWSYRGQDIQYF	TGTGCCTGGAGTTACAGGGGGCAGGATATCCAGTACTTC
TRBJ1-4	-	-	TRBV14	CASSQDRHGAGEKLFF	TGTGCCAGCAGCCAAGATCGTCACGGGGCAGGGGAAAAACTGTTTTTT
TRBJ2-1	-	-	TRBV14	CASSSGRQSYNEQFF	TGTGCCAGCAGCTCTGGGAGACAGAGCTACAATGAGCAGTTCTTC
TRBJ2-7	-	TRBD2	TRBV27	CASRRFLSGSPYEQYF	TGTGCCAGCCGTCGTTTTTTAAGCGGGAGCCCCTACGAGCAGTACTTC
TRBJ2-5	-	-	TRBV29-1	CSVGQETQYF	TGCAGCGTTGGGCAAGAGACCCAGTACTTC
TRBJ1-1	once	-	TRBV6-6	CASRSLGGNTEAFF	TGTGCCAGCAGAAGCCTCGGCGGGAACACTGAAGCTTTCTTT
TRBJ1-3	-	-	TRBV28	CASRNPRGSGNTIYF	TGTGCCAGCAGAAATCCACGGGGATCTGGAAACACCATATATTTT
TRBJ1-4	-	-	TRBV19	CASSHLPMELFF	TGTGCCAGTAGCCACCTACCTATGGAACTGTTTTTT
TRBJ2-7	-	-	TRBV2	CASSVPPAYEQYF	TGTGCCAGCAGTGTACCCCCCGCCTACGAGCAGTACTTC
TRBJ1-1	once	-	TRBV7-9	CASSFDENTEAFF	TGTGCCAGCAGCTTCGATGAGAACACTGAAGCTTTCTTT
TRBJ1-4	-	TRBD1	TRBV19	CASRDRAGATNEKLFF	TGTGCCAGTAGGGACAGGGCGGGGGCAACTAATGAAAAACTGTTTTTT
TRBJ1-5	-	-	TRBV10-1	CASRRGGYITRYREPDQPQHF	TGCGCCAGCAGGAGAGGAGGATACATAACGAGATACAGGGAACCGGATCAGCCCCAGCATTTT
TRBJ2-1	once	-	TRBV21-1	CASSNLRTSGSLLSSEQFF	TGTGCCAGCAGCAACCTAAGGACTAGCGGGAGCTTACTGTCCAGTGAGCAGTTCTTC
TRBJ1-1	-	-	TRBV7-2	CASSLGFQGRRSEAFF	TGTGCCAGCAGCTTAGGGTTTCAGGGGCGCCGGTCTGAAGCTTTCTTT